Each of the 2 T cell receptor beta chains below was sequenced from the same sample in a study of graft-versus-host responses after intestinal transplantation. This table comes from immunoSEQ multiplex PCR, and its TCRdb copy is limited to in-frame clones, with some not included. The sample has 70,000 or so clones, 75% to 90% seen once. No antigen has been identified for these receptors. The specimen comprised unstimulated CD4+ T cells sorted from spleen or lymph node cells, sampled before transplant. The receptors were gathered from a human donor who was the organ donor for an intestinal transplant.

The chain combines TRBV5-1 with TRBJ2-2; TRBD1 aligns across 7 bases. CDR1 SGHRS and CDR2 YFSETQ come from the germline V gene. V shed 4 bases and J 2 bases; nucleotides not matched to a gene: 5. CDR3 length: 15 residues. DNA for the CDR3: TGCGCCAGCAGCCATCAGGGGGAAAACACCGGGGAGCTGTTTTTT. The encoded protein is CASSHQGENTGELFF.

The V call is TRBV5-1, the J call TRBJ2-3, with 8 bases aligning to TRBD2. There are 18 residues in the CDR3. Looked up from germline, CDR1 is SGHRS and CDR2 is YFSETQ. The J segment lost 2 bases and the V segment lost 0 bases, leaving 11 bases of the junction unmatched. CDR3 DNA sequence: TGCGCCAGCAGCTTGGGACGGGGGGGCCCTTTGGACACAGATACGCAGTATTTT. The encoded protein is CASSLGRGGPLDTDTQYF.